The next 22 T cell receptor beta chains were all read from a single sample in a study of tumor-infiltrating lymphocytes in localized non-small cell lung cancer. Sequencing was performed with immunoSEQ multiplex PCR; in TCRdb, only in-frame clones are kept and a portion is missing. The sample has approximately 3,200 clones, about 65% seen once. The source material was uninvolved lung tissue not adjacent to the tumor. The receptors originated from a human donor with non-small cell lung cancer.

This clone has a single count. Germline and junction disagree at one end, which may indicate a read error. The chain employs TRBV6-4 and TRBJ2-1; TRBD2 agrees at 9 bases. CDR1 and CDR2 (germline): MRHNA, SNTAGT. This CDR3 spans 14 amino acids. CDR3 DNA: TGTGCCAGCAGTGACCTAGGGACTAGCAGGGAATTGATCTTC. Translated, it gives CASSDLGTSRELIF.

This clone was counted between two and nine times. This chain links TRBV28 with TRBJ1-4; D unclear. This CDR3 contains 15 residues. CDR1 MDHEN and CDR2 SYDVKM come from the germline V gene. Trimming stripped 2 bases from V and 7 bases from J, with 14 bases between. The CDR3 DNA sequence: TGTGCCAGCAGTTTAGCAACGGGTGGAGGTGAAAAACTGTTTTTT. Translation gives CASSLATGGGEKLFF.

This clone showed up just a few times. The J gene is TRBJ1-3, the V gene TRBV28, with D tentatively TRBD1 (6 bases). The CDR3 spans 15 residues. Deletions cut 6 bases from V and 0 bases from J, with 12 bases between. In germline, CDR1 is MDHEN, CDR2 SYDVKM. Written as DNA, the CDR3 is TGTGCCAGCAGGGCTACAGGGAGCTCTGGAAACACCATATATTTT. It translates to CASRATGSSGNTIYF.

This sequence joins TRBV25-1 and TRBJ1-2; TRBD1 is a possible D gene (5 bases). The V and J ends lost 3 bases and 8 bases respectively, with 16 bases between them. There are 14 residues in the CDR3. Germline values: CDR1 MGHDK, CDR2 SYGVNS. CDR3 nucleotide sequence: TGTGCCAGCAGTGACGCAGGGATCCCTGGAGGCTACACCTTC. Translating gives CASSDAGIPGGYTF.

The chain uses TRBV27 and TRBJ2-4; no reliable D call. Germline-derived CDR1 and CDR2 are MNHEY and SMNVEV (reference sequence). This CDR3 comprises 13 residues. V lost 6 bases to trimming and J lost 0 bases, with 6 bases between them. CDR3 bases: TGTGCCAGCAGGAACCTAGCCAAAAACATTCAGTACTTC. Residues: CASRNLAKNIQYF.

This clone was observed a few times. The V call is TRBV28, the J call TRBJ2-3; either TRBD1 or TRBD2 may fit D (5 bases each). CDR1 is MDHEN and CDR2 is SYDVKM in the germline V gene. V was clipped by 2 bases and J by 4 bases, with 13 bases between them. The CDR3 is 15 residues long. The CDR3 sequence is CASSLGGSFPDTQYF. CDR3 coding DNA: TGTGCCAGCAGTTTAGGGGGATCTTTCCCAGATACGCAGTATTTT.

This clone occurred once. V usage is TRBV27 and J usage is TRBJ2-3; a weak D match, TRBD1 (6 bases). From germline, CDR1 is MNHEY and CDR2 SMNVEV (reference sequence). Trimming removed 3 bases at V and 0 bases at J, with 13 bases between. This CDR3 has 16 residues. The CDR3 loop reads CASSLPGQLSTDTQYF. In DNA form, the CDR3 reads TGTGCCAGCAGTTTGCCCGGACAGTTAAGCACAGATACGCAGTATTTT.

The chain links TRBV18 to TRBJ2-3; D unclear. Germline CDR1 and CDR2: KGHSH and LQKENI. This CDR3 spans 14 amino acids. With 2 bases removed from V and 1 base from J, the gap between germline ends came to 7 bases. CDR3 nucleotide sequence: TGTGCCAGCTCACCAAGGCAGCGCACAGATACGCAGTATTTT. Translated, it gives CASSPRQRTDTQYF.

The chain has TRBV7-9 and TRBJ2-5; tentatively, D is TRBD1 (6 bases). From germline, CDR1 is SEHNR and CDR2 FQNEAQ (reference sequence). V shed 5 bases and J shed 5 bases, with 15 bases lying between them. The CDR3 extends over 14 amino acids. The chain's CDR3 is CASSLGTPQETQYF. The CDR3 nucleotides are TGTGCCAGCAGCCTCGGGACACCTCAGGAGACCCAGTACTTC.

The genes are TRBV28 and TRBJ1-1; D unclear. The CDR3 extends over 17 amino acids. V dropped 5 bases and J dropped 1 base, with 20 bases sitting between them. CDR1 and CDR2 (germline): MDHEN, SYDVKM. This CDR3 is CASSPYLDQAENTEAFF. The DNA of the CDR3 is TGTGCCAGCAGTCCCTATCTCGACCAGGCGGAGAACACTGAAGCTTTCTTT. Variable domain in full (rest from reference TRBV28 and TRBJ1-1): DVKVTQSSRYLVKRTGEKVFLECVQDMDHENMFWYRQDPGLGLRLIYFSYDVKMKEKGDIPEGYSVSREKKERFSLILESASTNQTSMYLCASSPYLDQAENTEAFFGQGTRLTVV.

The chain has TRBV6-1 and TRBJ1-2, with D possibly TRBD1 on 5 matching bases. This CDR3 contains 13 residues. Trimming removed 7 bases from V and 3 bases from J, with 12 bases in between. From germline, CDR1 is MNHNS and CDR2 SASEGT. The DNA for the CDR3 is TGTGCCAGCACGGCGGGACGCTACTATGGCTACACCTTC. It is translated as CASTAGRYYGYTF.

This rearrangement joins TRBV7-9 to TRBJ2-5; D not certain. The CDR3 runs 14 residues. The ends were cut back, 5 bases at V and 2 bases at J, with 12 bases in the middle. The germline gives CDR1 SEHNR, CDR2 FQNEAQ (reference sequence). CDR3 protein: CASSLVAVQETQYF. DNA of the CDR3: TGTGCCAGCAGCCTGGTGGCAGTTCAAGAGACCCAGTACTTC.

The V and J genes are TRBV9 and TRBJ2-3; a possible D gene is TRBD2 (5 bases). V dropped 3 bases and J dropped 4 bases, with 15 bases sitting between them. The CDR3 is 15 residues long. The V gene's germline CDR1 is SGDLS and CDR2 YYNGEE. The CDR3 region is CASSAGGGPPDTQYF. CDR3 sequence (DNA): TGTGCCAGCAGCGCCGGTGGAGGTCCCCCAGATACGCAGTATTTT. Full variable domain (missing parts from reference TRBV9 and TRBJ2-3): DSGVTQTPKHLITATGQRVTLRCSPRSGDLSVYWYQQSLDQGLQFLIQYYNGEERAKGNILERFSAQQFPDLHSELNLSSLELGDSALYFCASSAGGGPPDTQYFGPGTRLTVL.

The chain employs TRBV4-2 and TRBJ1-6; TRBD1 is a possible D gene (5 bases). V lost 4 bases and J 6 bases, leaving 16 bases between the germline ends. Germline V CDR1 and CDR2: LGHNA, YNFKEQ. The CDR3 has 16 residues. CDR3 loop: CASSPGIGSSNSPLHF. CDR3 coding DNA: TGTGCCAGCAGCCCAGGGATTGGGTCTAGTAATTCACCCCTCCACTTT.

This clone was recorded a few times. V gene TRBV6-1 combines with J gene TRBJ2-3, with TRBD2 identical over 8 bases. V lost 8 bases to trimming and J lost 6 bases; unmatched junction nucleotides: 7. Germline V gives CDR1 MNHNS, CDR2 SASEGT. This CDR3 has 13 residues. Here the CDR3 reads CASSGGALDTQYF. The CDR3 DNA reads as TGTGCCAGCTCGGGGGGGGCCCTCGATACGCAGTATTTT.

The chain joins TRBV6-6 to TRBJ1-1, with D maybe TRBD1 (5 bases). V was clipped by 2 bases and J by 4 bases, with 17 bases between them. The CDR3 sequence is 16 residues long. Germline V gene sequence: CDR1 MNHNY, CDR2 SVGAGI (reference sequence). The CDR3 here is CASSYGRGGSSTEAFF. CDR3 bases: TGTGCCAGCAGTTACGGCCGGGGGGGTAGTTCCACTGAAGCTTTCTTT.

The CDR3 loop reads CAASYTSTDTQYF. Written as DNA, the CDR3 is TGTGCCGCTAGCTATACTAGCACAGATACGCAGTATTTT. V gene TRBV19 combines with J gene TRBJ2-3; tentative D call: TRBD2 (5 bases). V lost 11 bases to trimming and J lost 0 bases, with 12 bases between them. This CDR3 has 13 amino acids. Germline CDR1 and CDR2: LNHDA and SQIVND (reference sequence).

The V call is TRBV5-1, the J call TRBJ2-7; 7 nucleotides line up with TRBD2. The CDR3 loop spans 13 amino acids. Trimming removed 0 bases from V and 5 bases from J; junction bases left unmatched: 2. Germline assignment: CDR1 SGHRS and CDR2 YFSETQ. The CDR3 here is CASSLAGGNEQYF. In nucleotides, the CDR3 is TGCGCCAGCAGCTTGGCCGGGGGGAACGAGCAGTACTTC.

The rearrangement joins TRBV6-1 to TRBJ1-4, with D unresolved. From germline, CDR1 is MNHNS and CDR2 SASEGT. The CDR3 has 16 amino acids. V lost 3 bases and J lost 7, with 18 bases in between. The CDR3 region is CASSDPPAGLSEKLFF. The DNA of the CDR3 is TGTGCCAGCAGTGACCCCCCGGCGGGGTTGAGTGAAAAACTGTTTTTT.

V is TRBV7-4 and J is TRBJ2-1, with a weak D call TRBD1 (5 bases). Trimming removed 1 base at V and 7 bases at J, with 11 bases between. The CDR3 is 14 residues long. Germline values: CDR1 SGHVT, CDR2 SQSDAQ. CDR3 region: CASSLGGPGNEQFF. The CDR3 nucleotides are TGTGCCAGCAGCTTAGGGGGCCCAGGGAATGAGCAGTTCTTC.

The chain uses TRBV27 and TRBJ1-5; possible D gene TRBD1, 5 bases. This CDR3 spans 14 amino acids. CDR1 is MNHEY, CDR2 SMNVEV, per germline (reference sequence). V dropped 7 bases and J dropped 5 bases, with 15 bases sitting between them. CDR3 residues: CASTRAWGDQPQHF. Here the CDR3 DNA reads TGTGCCAGCACCAGGGCCTGGGGGGATCAGCCCCAGCATTTT.

This clone occurred a few times. The chain combines TRBV7-2 with TRBJ1-2; tentatively, D is TRBD1 (6 bases). In germline, CDR1 is SGHTA, CDR2 FQGNSA. Deletions cut 5 bases from V and 4 bases from J, with 17 bases between. This CDR3 contains 15 residues. CDR3 in DNA: TGTGCCAGCAGCCCTACAGGGTCCCACTCCTATGGCTACACCTTC. Protein product: CASSPTGSHSYGYTF. Together with reference TRBV7-2 and TRBJ1-2, the CDR3 gives the full variable domain: GAGVSQSPSNKVTEKGKDVELRCDPISGHTALYWYRQSLGQGLEFLIYFQGNSAPDKSGLPSDRFSAERTGGSVSTLTIQRTQQEDSAVYLCASSPTGSHSYGYTFGSGTRLTVV.